What follows is one TCR beta chain and its context. Its matching antigen is unknown. V gave up 3 bases and J gave up 5 bases; unmatched junction bases: 12. The germline V gene has CDR1 DFQATT and CDR2 SNEGSKA (reference sequence). This CDR3 is built from 15 residues. This record belongs to a study of Graves' ophthalmopathy and Graves' hyperthyroidism. Across the whole study: Untreated patients at initial diagnosis provided peripheral blood.

As the template, RNA transcripts were used to amplify TCR beta CDR3 regions. HTBI primers primed a first-round RT-PCR, and a second-round multiplex PCR followed. TCRdb recomputed calls from the multiplex PCR reads with MiXCR, one row per CDR3 protein. The sample shows 240,000 or so distinct CDR3 sequences, 45% of them seen only once. Points from the study as a whole: A classifier, a 13-signature model, separated ophthalmopathy from stable hyperthyroidism with approximately 88% sensitivity and about 81% specificity.

The PBMCs originated from over 9 ml of fresh peripheral blood. The receptor comes from an adult man with Graves' ophthalmopathy. The chain joins TRBV20-1 to TRBJ2-7; TRBD1 aligns across 8 bases. The material sequenced was peripheral blood. CDR3 amino acids: CSARTSGTGWDEQYF. CDR3 bases: TGCAGTGCTAGGACTTCCGGGACAGGATGGGACGAGCAGTACTTC.